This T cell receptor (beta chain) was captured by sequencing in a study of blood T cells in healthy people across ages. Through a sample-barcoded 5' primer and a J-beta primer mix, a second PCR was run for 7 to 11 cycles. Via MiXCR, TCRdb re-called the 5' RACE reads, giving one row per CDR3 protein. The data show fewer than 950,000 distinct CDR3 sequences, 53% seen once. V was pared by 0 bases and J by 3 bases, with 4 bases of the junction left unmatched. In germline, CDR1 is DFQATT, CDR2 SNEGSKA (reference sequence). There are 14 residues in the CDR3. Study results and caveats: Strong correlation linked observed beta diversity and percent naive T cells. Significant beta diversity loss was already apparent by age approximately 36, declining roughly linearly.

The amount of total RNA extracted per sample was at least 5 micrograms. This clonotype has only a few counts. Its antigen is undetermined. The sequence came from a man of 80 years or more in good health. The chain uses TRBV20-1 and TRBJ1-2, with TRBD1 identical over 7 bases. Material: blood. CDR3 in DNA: TGCAGTGCTAGAGATCCCCAGGGGGACTATGGCTACACCTTC. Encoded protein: CSARDPQGDYGYTF.